The entry below gives a single TCR beta chain sequence along with its context. Its antigen is still unknown. TCRdb re-called the reads with MiXCR, one entry per CDR3 protein. The table shows approximately 730,000 distinct CDR3 sequences, with 25% to 35% occurring only once. This record belongs to a study of T cell repertoires in cytomegalovirus infection. Study outcomes and limitations: Dominating the ex vivo response were HLA-C-restricted CMV-specific TCR beta clonotypes.

Trimming left V 3 bases short and J 7 bases short, with 13 bases between. Per the germline V gene, CDR1 is LNHDA and CDR2 is SQIVND (reference sequence). The CDR3 has 15 amino acids. The chain employs TRBV19 and TRBJ1-6; possible D gene TRBD1, 6 bases. The sample here was cultured CD8+ T cells from PBMCs, taken from culture after CMV antigen stimulation. The sequence was collected from a human donor in good health (CMV status not recorded). Some clones in this sample may be carry-over from other donors' samples. CDR3 DNA sequence: TGTGCCAGTAGTATTGTTGGGGGCTGGAATTCACCCCTCCACTTT. This translates into CASSIVGGWNSPLHF.